The clone carrying this T cell receptor beta chain was recorded only once. These data belong to a study of T cell responses to AZD1222 COVID-19 vaccine. V lost 6 bases to trimming and J lost 2 bases, with 10 bases between them. Looked up from germline, CDR1 is KGHSH and CDR2 is LQKENI. The CDR3 length is 13 residues. TCRdb's copy holds only in-frame clones and misses some; the assay was immunoSEQ multiplex PCR. The table includes 140,000 to 150,000 clones, more than 85% detected once. The specimen was peripheral blood, collected on day 0 of AZD1222 vaccination. The chain is built from TRBV18 and TRBJ1-1, with D possibly matching TRBD1 (6 bases). This TCR was sampled from an adult in good health. Here the CDR3 reads CASSVQGNTEAFF. The CDR3 DNA sequence: TGTGCCAGCTCCGTACAGGGAAACACTGAAGCTTTCTTT.